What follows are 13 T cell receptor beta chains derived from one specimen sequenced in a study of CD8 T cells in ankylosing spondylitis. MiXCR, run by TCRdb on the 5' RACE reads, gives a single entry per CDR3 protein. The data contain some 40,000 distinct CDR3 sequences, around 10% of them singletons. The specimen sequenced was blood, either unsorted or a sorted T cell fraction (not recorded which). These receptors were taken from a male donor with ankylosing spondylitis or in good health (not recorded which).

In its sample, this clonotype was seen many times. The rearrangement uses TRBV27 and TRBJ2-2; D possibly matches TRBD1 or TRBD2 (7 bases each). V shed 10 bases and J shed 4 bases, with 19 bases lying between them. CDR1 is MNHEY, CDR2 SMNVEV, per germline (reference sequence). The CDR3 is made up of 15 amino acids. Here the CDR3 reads CATKGGGSLTGELFF. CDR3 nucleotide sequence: TGTGCCACCAAGGGAGGGGGCTCCCTCACCGGGGAGCTGTTTTTT.

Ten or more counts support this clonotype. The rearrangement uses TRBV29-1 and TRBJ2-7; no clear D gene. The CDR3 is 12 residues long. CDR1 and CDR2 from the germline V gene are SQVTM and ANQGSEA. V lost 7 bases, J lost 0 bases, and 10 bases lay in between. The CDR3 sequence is CSALGYSYEQYF. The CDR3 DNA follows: TGCAGCGCTTTGGGATACTCCTACGAGCAGTACTTC.

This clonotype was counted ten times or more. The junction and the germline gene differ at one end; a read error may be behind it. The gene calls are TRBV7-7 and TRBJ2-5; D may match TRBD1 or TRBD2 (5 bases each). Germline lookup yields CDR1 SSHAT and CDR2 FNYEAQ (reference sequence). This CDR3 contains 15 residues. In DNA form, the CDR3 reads TGTGCTAGCAGCTTAGAGTCAGGGAGTTTAAAGACCCAGTACTTC. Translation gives CASSLESGSLKTQYF.

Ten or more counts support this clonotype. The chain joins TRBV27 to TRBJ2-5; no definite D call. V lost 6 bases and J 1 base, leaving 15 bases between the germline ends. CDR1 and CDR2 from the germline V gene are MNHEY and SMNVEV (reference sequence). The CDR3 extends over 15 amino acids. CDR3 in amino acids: CASSSKTSLQETQYF. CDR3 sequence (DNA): TGTGCCAGCAGCTCCAAGACGAGTCTCCAAGAGACCCAGTACTTC.

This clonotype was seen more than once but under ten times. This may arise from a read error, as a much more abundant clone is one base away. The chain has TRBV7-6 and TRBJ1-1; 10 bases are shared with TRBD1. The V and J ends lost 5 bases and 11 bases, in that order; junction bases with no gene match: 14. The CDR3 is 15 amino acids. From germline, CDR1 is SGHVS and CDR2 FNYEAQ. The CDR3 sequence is CASSRGQGPALRAFF. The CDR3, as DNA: TGTGCCAGCAGCCGGGGACAGGGGCCCGCCTTGAGGGCTTTCTTT.

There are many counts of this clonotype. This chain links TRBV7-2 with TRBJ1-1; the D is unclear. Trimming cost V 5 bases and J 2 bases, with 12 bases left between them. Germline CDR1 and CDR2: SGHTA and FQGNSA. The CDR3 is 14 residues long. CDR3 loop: CASSPGRANTEAFF. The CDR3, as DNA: TGTGCCAGCAGCCCCGGTAGGGCAAACACTGAAGCTTTCTTT.

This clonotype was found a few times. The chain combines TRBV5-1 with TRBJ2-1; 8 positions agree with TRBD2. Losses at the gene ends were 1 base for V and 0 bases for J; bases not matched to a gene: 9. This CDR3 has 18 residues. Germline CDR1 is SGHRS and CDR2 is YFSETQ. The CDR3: CASSLTGLAQSSYNEQFF. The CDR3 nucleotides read TGCGCCAGCAGCTTGACCGGACTAGCCCAGAGCTCCTACAATGAGCAGTTCTTC.

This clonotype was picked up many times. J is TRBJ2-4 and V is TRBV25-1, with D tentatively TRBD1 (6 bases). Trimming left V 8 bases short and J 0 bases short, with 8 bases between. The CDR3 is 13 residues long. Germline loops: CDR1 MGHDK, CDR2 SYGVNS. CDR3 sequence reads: CASEDRAKNIQYF. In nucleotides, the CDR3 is TGTGCCAGCGAGGACAGAGCCAAAAACATTCAGTACTTC.

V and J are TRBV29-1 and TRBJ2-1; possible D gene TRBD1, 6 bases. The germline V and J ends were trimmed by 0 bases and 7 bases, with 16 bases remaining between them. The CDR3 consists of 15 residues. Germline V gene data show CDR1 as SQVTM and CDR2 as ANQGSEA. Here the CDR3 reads CSVEERTGTPNEQFF. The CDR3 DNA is TGCAGCGTTGAAGAGCGGACCGGGACACCGAATGAGCAGTTCTTC.

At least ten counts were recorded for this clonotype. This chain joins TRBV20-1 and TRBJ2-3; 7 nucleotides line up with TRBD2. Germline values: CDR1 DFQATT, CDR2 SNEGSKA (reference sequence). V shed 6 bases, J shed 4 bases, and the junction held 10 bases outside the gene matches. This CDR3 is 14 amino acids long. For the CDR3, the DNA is TGCAGTGCCCGGGGCGGGAGTGGGGCAGATACGCAGTATTTT. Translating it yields CSARGGSGADTQYF.

CDR3: CSASVFSGNTIYF. CDR3 sequence (DNA): TGCAGTGCTAGTGTTTTCTCTGGAAACACCATATATTTT. This chain links TRBV20-1 with TRBJ1-3; D remains unclear. This CDR3 is built from 13 residues. Trimming took off 3 bases at V and 0 bases at J, with 6 bases between the two ends. The germline gives CDR1 DFQATT, CDR2 SNEGSKA (reference sequence).

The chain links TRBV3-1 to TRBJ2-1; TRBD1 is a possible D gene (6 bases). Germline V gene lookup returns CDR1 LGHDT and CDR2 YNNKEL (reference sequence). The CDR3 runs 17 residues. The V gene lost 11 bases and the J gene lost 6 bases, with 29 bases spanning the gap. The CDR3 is CASCQGVGTGLRNEQFF. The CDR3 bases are TGTGCCTCCTGCCAAGGCGTCGGCACAGGGCTCCGCAATGAGCAGTTCTTC.

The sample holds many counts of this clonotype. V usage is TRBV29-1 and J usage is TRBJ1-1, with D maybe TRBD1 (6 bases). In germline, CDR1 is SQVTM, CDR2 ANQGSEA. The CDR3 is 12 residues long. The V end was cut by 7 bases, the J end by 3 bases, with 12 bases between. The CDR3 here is CSGIAGDTEAFF. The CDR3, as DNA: TGCAGCGGCATCGCAGGGGACACTGAAGCTTTCTTT.